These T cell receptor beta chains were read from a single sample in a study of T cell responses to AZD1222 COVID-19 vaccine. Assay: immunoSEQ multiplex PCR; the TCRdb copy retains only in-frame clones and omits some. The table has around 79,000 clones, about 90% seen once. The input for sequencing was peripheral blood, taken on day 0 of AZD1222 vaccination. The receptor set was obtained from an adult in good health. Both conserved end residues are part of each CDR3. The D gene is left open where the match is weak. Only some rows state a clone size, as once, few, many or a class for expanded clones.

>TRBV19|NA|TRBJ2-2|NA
CASSKARANTGELFF
TGTGCCAGTAGTAAAGCCAGAGCGAACACCGGGGAGCTGTTTTTT
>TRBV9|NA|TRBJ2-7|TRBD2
CASSVGVAGSYEQYF
TGTGCCAGCAGCGTAGGGGTAGCGGGGTCCTACGAGCAGTACTTC
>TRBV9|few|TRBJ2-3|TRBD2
CASSPRGLAVTDTQYF
TGTGCCAGCAGCCCTCGGGGACTAGCGGTGACAGATACGCAGTATTTT
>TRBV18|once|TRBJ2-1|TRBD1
CASSPLGTGNEQFF
TGTGCCAGCTCACCTCTAGGGACAGGCAATGAGCAGTTCTTC
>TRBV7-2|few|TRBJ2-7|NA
CASSLSGGGFGYEQYF
TGTGCCAGCAGCTTATCGGGTGGAGGCTTTGGCTACGAGCAGTACTTC
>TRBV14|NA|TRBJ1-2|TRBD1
CASSPQDRAGYTF
TGTGCCAGCAGCCCACAGGACAGGGCTGGCTACACCTTC
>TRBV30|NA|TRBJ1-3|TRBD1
CAWSLDRGLGNTIYF
TGTGCCTGGAGCCTGGACAGGGGGCTTGGAAACACCATATATTTT
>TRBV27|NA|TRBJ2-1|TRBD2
CASSLVTSGTDEQFF
TGTGCCAGCAGTTTAGTGACTAGCGGGACGGATGAGCAGTTCTTC
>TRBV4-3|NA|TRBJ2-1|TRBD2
CASSYLLAGGLNEQFF
TGCGCCAGCAGCTACCTACTAGCGGGAGGGTTGAATGAGCAGTTCTTC
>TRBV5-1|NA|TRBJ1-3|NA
CASSPLQSGNTIYF
TGCGCCAGCAGCCCCCTCCAATCTGGAAACACCATATATTTT
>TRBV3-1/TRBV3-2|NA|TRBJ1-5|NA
CASSLLQRNQPQHF
TGTGCCAGCAGCCTCCTGCAGCGGAATCAGCCCCAGCATTTT
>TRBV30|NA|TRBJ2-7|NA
CAWSVTAYEQYF
TGTGCCTGGAGCGTGACAGCCTACGAGCAGTACTTC
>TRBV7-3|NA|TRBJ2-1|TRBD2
CASSQDLGGRRGNEQFF
TGTGCCAGCAGCCAAGACCTGGGCGGGAGGAGAGGAAATGAGCAGTTCTTC
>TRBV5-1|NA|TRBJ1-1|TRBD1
CASSLGTDYTEAFF
TGCGCCAGCAGCTTAGGGACAGACTACACTGAAGCTTTCTTT
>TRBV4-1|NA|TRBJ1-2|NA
CASSQESGLVSRDYGYTF
TGCGCCAGCAGCCAAGAGTCGGGGCTTGTCTCAAGGGACTATGGCTACACCTTC
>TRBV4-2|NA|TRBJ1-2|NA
CASSQGTESYGYTF
TGTGCCAGCAGCCAAGGTACAGAGAGTTATGGCTACACCTTC
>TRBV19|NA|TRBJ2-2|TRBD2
CASSIFGSGRAGSGELFF
TGTGCCAGTAGTATATTTGGTAGCGGGAGGGCAGGATCCGGGGAGCTGTTTTTT
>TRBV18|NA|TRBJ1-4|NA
CASSPPGVPNEKLFF
TGTGCCAGCTCACCCCCCGGTGTGCCGAATGAAAAACTGTTTTTT
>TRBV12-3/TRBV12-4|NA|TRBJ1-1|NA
CASRQRGRTEAFF
TGTGCCAGCAGGCAACGAGGGCGGACTGAAGCTTTCTTT
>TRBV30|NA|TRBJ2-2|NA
CAWKASVGELFF
TGTGCCTGGAAGGCTAGCGTCGGGGAGCTGTTTTTT
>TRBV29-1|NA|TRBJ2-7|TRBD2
CSVRLADSYEQYF
TGCAGCGTTAGACTAGCGGACTCCTACGAGCAGTACTTC
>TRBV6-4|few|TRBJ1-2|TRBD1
CASRQGASGNYGYTF
TGTGCCAGCCGGCAGGGGGCTAGCGGTAACTATGGCTACACCTTC
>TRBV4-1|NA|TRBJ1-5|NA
CASSHQENQPQHF
TGCGCCAGCAGCCACCAGGAAAATCAGCCCCAGCATTTT
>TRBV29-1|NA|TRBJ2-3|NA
CSVEGDRTDTQYF
TGCAGCGTTGAAGGAGATCGCACAGATACGCAGTATTTT
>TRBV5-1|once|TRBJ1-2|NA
CASSQGAGAPNYGYTF
TGCGCCAGCAGCCAGGGAGCAGGAGCTCCCAACTATGGCTACACCTTC
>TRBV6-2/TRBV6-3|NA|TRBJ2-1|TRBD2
CASSYSTSGNHEQFF
TGTGCCAGCAGTTACTCCACTAGCGGGAATCATGAGCAGTTCTTC
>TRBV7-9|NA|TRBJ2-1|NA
CASSLQDGSYNEQFF
TGTGCCAGCAGCTTACAGGACGGCTCCTACAATGAGCAGTTCTTC
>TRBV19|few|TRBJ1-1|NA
CASSILEGGRRTEAFF
TGTGCCAGTAGTATTTTAGAGGGAGGTCGGAGGACTGAAGCTTTCTTT
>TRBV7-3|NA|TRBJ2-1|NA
CASSSGHNNEQFF
TGTGCCAGCAGCTCGGGACACAACAATGAGCAGTTCTTC
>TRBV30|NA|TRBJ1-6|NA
CALRRQDNSPLHF
TGTGCCCTCCGTCGACAGGATAATTCACCCCTCCACTTT
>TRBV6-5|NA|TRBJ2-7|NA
CASSLGGRRKNYEQYF
TGTGCCAGCAGTTTAGGAGGACGGCGAAAGAACTACGAGCAGTACTTC
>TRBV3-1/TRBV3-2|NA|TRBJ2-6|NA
CASSLRGGANVLTF
TGTGCCAGCAGCCTGCGGGGTGGGGCCAACGTCCTGACTTTC
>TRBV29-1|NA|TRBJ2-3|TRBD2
CSPLLISGRTDTQYF
TGCAGCCCCCTTTTGATTAGCGGGAGAACAGATACGCAGTATTTT
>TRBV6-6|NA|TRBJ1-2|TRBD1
CASSYEAGGRKGYTF
TGTGCCAGCAGTTACGAGGCAGGGGGCCGAAAAGGCTACACCTTC
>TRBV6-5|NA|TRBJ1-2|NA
CASSQDSTFYGYTF
TGTGCCAGCAGTCAGGACAGTACCTTCTATGGCTACACCTTC
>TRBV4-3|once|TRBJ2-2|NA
CASSQDYRNTGELFF
TGCGCCAGCAGCCAAGATTACAGGAACACCGGGGAGCTGTTTTTT
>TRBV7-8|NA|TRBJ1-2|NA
CASSTGQTSYPYGYTF
TGTGCCAGCAGCACCGGACAGACCAGCTACCCCTATGGCTACACCTTC
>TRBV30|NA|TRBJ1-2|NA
CAWGPHQGPYGYTF
TGTGCCTGGGGTCCCCACCAGGGGCCCTATGGCTACACCTTC
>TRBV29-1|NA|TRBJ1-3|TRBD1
CSVSNHPTGSGNTIYF
TGCAGCGTCTCTAATCACCCGACAGGGTCTGGAAACACCATATATTTT
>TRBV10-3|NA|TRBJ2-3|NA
CAISAGGPSTDTQYF
TGTGCCATCAGTGCTGGGGGGCCTAGCACAGATACGCAGTATTTT
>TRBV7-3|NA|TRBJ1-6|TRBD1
CASSVTGTGTSPLHF
TGTGCCAGCAGCGTAACCGGGACAGGGACTTCACCCCTCCACTTT
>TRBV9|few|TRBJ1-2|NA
CASSARGGYTF
TGTGCCAGCAGCGCCCGAGGGGGCTACACCTTC
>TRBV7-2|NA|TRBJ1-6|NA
CASNPAGLGESPLHF
TGTGCCAGCAACCCTGCTGGACTGGGAGAATCACCCCTCCACTTT
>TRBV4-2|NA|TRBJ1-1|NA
CASSQRPSTEAFF
TGTGCCAGCAGCCAACGTCCGAGCACTGAAGCTTTCTTT
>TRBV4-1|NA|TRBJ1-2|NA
CASSQDPLGGLYTF
TGCGCCAGCAGCCAAGACCCGTTGGGTGGCCTCTACACCTTC
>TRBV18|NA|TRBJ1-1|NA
CASSTAALNTEAFF
TGTGCCAGCTCAACCGCGGCGTTGAACACTGAAGCTTTCTTT
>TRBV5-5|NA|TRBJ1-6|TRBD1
CASSQGTGISYNSPLHF
TGTGCCAGCAGCCAAGGGACAGGGATTTCCTATAATTCACCCCTCCACTTT
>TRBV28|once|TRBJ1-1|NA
CASSLTFRGRTEAFF
TGTGCCAGCAGTTTAACGTTTAGGGGGAGGACTGAAGCTTTCTTT
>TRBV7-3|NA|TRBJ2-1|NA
CASSRSGLTYNEQFF
TGTGCCAGCAGCCGAAGCGGGCTGACCTACAATGAGCAGTTCTTC
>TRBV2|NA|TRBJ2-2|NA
CASREGGGELFF
TGTGCCAGCAGGGAGGGTGGCGGGGAGCTGTTTTTT
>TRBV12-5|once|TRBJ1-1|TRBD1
CASGRTGNTEAFF
TGTGCTAGTGGACGGACAGGGAACACTGAAGCTTTCTTT